This T cell receptor beta chain was found in a study of monozygotic twins with inflammatory bowel disease. Study-level points and caveats: Discordant twins had repertoire similarity that did not differ from that of concordant twins, possibly from limited power. Subtypes among T cells remained indistinguishable. Clonotype overlap with others was lower in IBD patients than in healthy twins, a difference that was greatest with disease activity. Part of the variability in patient repertoires may have come from differing immunosuppressive treatments.

TCRdb re-called the 5' RACE reads; every CDR3 protein appears as one record, without DNA. The sample data list over 150,000 distinct CDR3 sequences. The CDR3 contains 13 residues. Germline V gene data show CDR1 as DFQATT and CDR2 as SNEGSKA (reference sequence). With regard to this clonotype: Antigen: not known.

This chain links TRBV20-1 with TRBJ1-1; TCRdb calls TRBD1, which cannot be checked without DNA. This TCR was sampled from a human donor with ulcerative colitis or Crohn's disease, or a healthy co-twin of an affected twin (not recorded which). The sample consisted of blood. Here the CDR3 reads CSARGTANTEAFF.